This T cell receptor beta chain was captured in a study of T cell repertoires and HLA-DP antigens. On the study more broadly: Alloreactive CD4+ T cells targeted HLA-DP on transduced HeLa.

Study-level points and caveats: Against one allele, clones undetected before culture averaged 36.3%; against the other, approximately 51%. Sorted CD137+ cells had clonality about 0.39 against both alloantigens, versus roughly 0.04 pre-culture.

Amplification used primers for 54 TRBV and 13 TRBJ segments. Method: immunoSEQ multiplex PCR; TCRdb's copy keeps in-frame clones and lacks some. The profile shows 85,000 to 90,000 clones, approximately 86% of them singletons. This clone appeared a single time. Its target is unknown. The source of this sequence is a man aged 45 to 65 in good health and CMV-seronegative. Sequencing was performed on CD4+ T cells from PBMCs.

The CDR3 region has the DNA TGTGCCAGCAGCGTAGGACAGGGGGCATACGGCTACACCTTC. It specifies CASSVGQGAYGYTF. V and J are TRBV9 and TRBJ1-2; 10 bases are shared with TRBD1. This CDR3 is 14 amino acids long. Germline CDR1 SGDLS, CDR2 YYNGEE. V gave up 0 bases and J gave up 8 bases; unmatched junction bases: 4.